The clone carrying this TCR beta chain was counted ten times or more. No antigen is known for it. The sample belongs to a study of regulatory T cells in long-lasting Graves disease. Looking at the study overall: Treatment with antithyroid drugs for over 5 years, together with positive TSH receptor antibodies, meant persistent Graves' disease. The study's findings and limits: Among samples with persistent disease, TRBV28, TRBJ1-2 and TRBJ2-5 were favored. New patients shared fewer public clonotypes (roughly 990) than persistent patients did (approximately 2,700). Those with persistent Graves' had less TCR diversity than newly diagnosed patients.

iRepertoire HTBI primers and Arm-PCR of CDR3 regions built TCR beta libraries. TCRdb reanalysed the multiplex PCR reads using MiXCR and keeps one entry per CDR3 protein. The table includes some 370,000 distinct CDR3 sequences, less than 25% detected once. As for time point: persistent/refractory GD, antithyroid drugs over 5 years with positive TRAb. The TCR library used RNA extracted from PBMCs. Trimming pared 2 bases from V and 0 bases from J, leaving 5 bases between. CDR1 is SGHTA, CDR2 FQGNSA, per germline. CDR3 length: 13 residues. The V call is TRBV7-2, the J call TRBJ2-7; D ambiguous. This sequence was found in a female donor with Graves disease. The sequencing here drew on peripheral blood mononuclear cells (PBMCs), taken when the disease was refractory, from a patient treated with antithyroid drugs. CDR3 loop: CASSLYPSYEQYF. The CDR3 DNA reads TGTGCCAGCAGCTTATATCCCTCCTACGAGCAGTACTTC. Variable domain in full (rest from reference TRBV7-2 and TRBJ2-7): GAGVSQSPSNKVTEKGKDVELRCDPISGHTALYWYRQSLGQGLEFLIYFQGNSAPDKSGLPSDRFSAERTGGSVSTLTIQRTQQEDSAVYLCASSLYPSYEQYFGPGTRLTVT.